This T cell receptor beta chain stems from a study of blood T cell repertoires in COVID-19 (dated by TCRdb to about 2020). About the investigation overall: The collaborator samples originated in the United States, Italy and Spain and spanned the acute and convalescent phases of COVID-19. HLA class I and class II types, where available, came from metadata supplied by the sample provider rather than from assay-based typing. The material from the prospective study consisted of cDNA or gDNA derived from T cells, B-cell-depleted T cells, or PBMCs. Nearly every sample came with metadata listing a de-identified subject ID, COVID-19 status, age in years and sex. The samples were drawn from two sources: the first 160 participants of the ongoing ImmuneRACE study, and 1,000 to 1,500 subjects contributed by 6 global collaborators. Subjects who had been exposed to COVID-19, were actively infected with it, or had recovered from it provided the deeply sampled blood TCRbeta repertoires that made up the dataset. The repertoires were made available in a free public database intended to serve as a resource for research on the immune response to SARS-CoV-2. What the study reported, not specific to this receptor: Clinical and demographic metadata were provided uncurated, with the amount varying by source and participant.

The immunoSEQ Assay, a bias-controlled multiplex PCR, was used to amplify TCRbeta CDR3 regions from genomic DNA. For the original study's pipeline: Within the assay, amplification of reference gene primers was used to estimate how many nucleated cells each sample contained. To quantify the absolute abundance of each unique TCRbeta CDR3 rearrangement, sequence reads were collapsed and filtered. For each sample, productive Simpson clonality was calculated as the square root of Simpson's diversity index across productive rearrangements. The table comes from immuneACCESS by way of TCRdb, which keeps in-frame sequences with V and J called. Part of the clones is missing from these tables; in studies checked, under half for an unresolved V gene and the rest for unknown reasons. V, J and clone size are taken as reported in that table, and D and trimming were inferred from the DNA itself. For this sample the table gives 300,000 or so clones, of which about 93% were detected only once. Around 1.1% of the sample belongs to the ten largest clones.

This clone was detected only once. Its antigen is not yet known. No quality values exist for individual bases; no much larger clone is one base distant. Participants in the prospective study were enrolled through a virtual design, were aged about 18 to 100 years, and lived in roughly 24 United States geographic areas. To assign participants to cohorts, the prospective study relied on clinical history that participants themselves reported in a screening survey and a study questionnaire. ImmuneRACE Cohort 3 recovered participants were defined by two consecutive negative NP/OP PCR tests, healthcare professional clearance, or symptom resolution. Each participant in the prospective study had whole blood, serum and a nasopharyngeal or oropharyngeal swab collected by mobile phlebotomists. Prospective study participants could optionally give additional blood draws and questionnaires over an approximately two-month period. Blood samples from the prospective study were shipped frozen or at room temperature prior to DNA extraction.

The CDR3 measures 14 amino acids from cysteine to phenylalanine. Only CDR3 DNA is held: 42 bases, read in frame from base 1. CDR1 LGHDT and CDR2 YNNKEL were looked up in the germline V gene (reference sequence). V is cut back by 1 base and J by 4 bases, with 0 bases in the junction unmatched. This sequence originates from a woman aged 30 to 39 who had recovered from COVID-19. The chain employs TRBV3-1 (or the pseudogene TRBV3-2) and TRBJ1-1; 10 bases in the middle match TRBD1. Sequenced sample: PBMCs or T cells enriched from blood (not recorded which). The CDR3 protein: CASSQGQGATEAFF. The DNA sequence is as follows: TGTGCCAGCAGCCAAGGACAGGGGGCCACTGAAGCTTTCTTT.